This T cell receptor (beta chain) was captured in a study of blood T cell repertoires in COVID-19. Deletions cut 0 bases from V and 0 bases from J, with 10 bases between. The V gene's germline CDR1 is LNHNV and CDR2 YYDKDF (reference sequence). The CDR3 runs 16 residues. Here immunoSEQ multiplex PCR was the method, and the copy in TCRdb shows in-frame clones only, minus some. The sample consists of some 270,000 clones, around 91% of them appearing once. Sequencing input: peripheral blood. This chain connects TRBV15 to TRBJ2-3; D is undetermined. This receptor was obtained from an older woman with COVID-19, enrolled during active disease. The CDR3 DNA follows: TGTGCCACCAGCAGAGATAGTGCTACCAGCACAGATACGCAGTATTTT. Its translation is CATSRDSATSTDTQYF.